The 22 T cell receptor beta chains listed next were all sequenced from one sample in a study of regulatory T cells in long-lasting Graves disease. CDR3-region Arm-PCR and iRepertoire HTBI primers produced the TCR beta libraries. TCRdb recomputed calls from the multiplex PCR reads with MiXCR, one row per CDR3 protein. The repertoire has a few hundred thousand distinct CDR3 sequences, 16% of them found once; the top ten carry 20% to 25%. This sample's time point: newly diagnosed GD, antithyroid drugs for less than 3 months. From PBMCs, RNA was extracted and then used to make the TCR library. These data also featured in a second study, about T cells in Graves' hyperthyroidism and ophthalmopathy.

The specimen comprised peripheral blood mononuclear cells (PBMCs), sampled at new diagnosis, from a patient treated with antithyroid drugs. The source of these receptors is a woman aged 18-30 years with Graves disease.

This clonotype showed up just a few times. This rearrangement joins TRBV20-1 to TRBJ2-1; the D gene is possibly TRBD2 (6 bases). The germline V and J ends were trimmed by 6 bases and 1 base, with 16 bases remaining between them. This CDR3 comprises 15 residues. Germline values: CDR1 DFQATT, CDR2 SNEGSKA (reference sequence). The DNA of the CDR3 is TGCAGTGCCCATCCCTCGGCGGGGTCCTACAATGAGCAGTTCTTC. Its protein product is CSAHPSAGSYNEQFF.

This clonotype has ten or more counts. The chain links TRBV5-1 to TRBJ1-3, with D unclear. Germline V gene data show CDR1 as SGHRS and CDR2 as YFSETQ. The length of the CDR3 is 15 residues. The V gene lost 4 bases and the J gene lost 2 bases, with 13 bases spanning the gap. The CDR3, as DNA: TGCGCCAGCAGCCTAGACCCAGTGCCTGGAAACACCATATATTTT. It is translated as CASSLDPVPGNTIYF. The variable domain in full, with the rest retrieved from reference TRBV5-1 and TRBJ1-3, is KAGVTQTPRYLIKTRGQQVTLSCSPISGHRSVSWYQQTPGQGLQFLFEYFSETQRNKGNFPGRFSGRQFSNSRSEMNVSTLELGDSALYLCASSLDPVPGNTIYFGEGSWLTVV.

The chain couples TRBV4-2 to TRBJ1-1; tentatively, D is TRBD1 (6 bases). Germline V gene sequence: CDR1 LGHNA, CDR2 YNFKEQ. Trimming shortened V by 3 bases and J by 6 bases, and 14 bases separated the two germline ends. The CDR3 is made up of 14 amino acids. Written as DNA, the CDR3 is TGTGCCAGCAGCCAGCAAACCGGGGGCCCTGAAGCTTTCTTT. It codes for CASSQQTGGPEAFF.

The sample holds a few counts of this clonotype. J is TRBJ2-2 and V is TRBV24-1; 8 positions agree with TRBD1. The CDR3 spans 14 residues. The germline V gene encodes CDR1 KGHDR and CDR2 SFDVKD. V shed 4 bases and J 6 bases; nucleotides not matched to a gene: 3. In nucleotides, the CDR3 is TGTGCCACCAGTGAAGCAGGGGGCTCCGGGGAGCTGTTTTTT. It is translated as CATSEAGGSGELFF.

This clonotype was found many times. The CDR3 DNA reads TGTGCCAGCAGTTCCGGGGGGACAGCCCTCTATGGCTACACCTTC. It encodes CASSSGGTALYGYTF. The chain employs TRBV28 and TRBJ1-2; 7 positions agree with TRBD1. The CDR3 has 15 residues. Germline V lookup: CDR1 MDHEN, CDR2 SYDVKM. The trim removed 4 bases at V and 4 bases at J, leaving 9 bases unmatched.

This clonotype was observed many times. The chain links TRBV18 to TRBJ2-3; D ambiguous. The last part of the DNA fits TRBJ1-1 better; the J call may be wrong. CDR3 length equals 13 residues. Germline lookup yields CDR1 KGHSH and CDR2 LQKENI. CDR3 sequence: CASSPADSRGAFF. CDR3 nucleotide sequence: TGTGCCAGCTCACCCGCGGACTCGCGTGGAGCTTTCTTT.

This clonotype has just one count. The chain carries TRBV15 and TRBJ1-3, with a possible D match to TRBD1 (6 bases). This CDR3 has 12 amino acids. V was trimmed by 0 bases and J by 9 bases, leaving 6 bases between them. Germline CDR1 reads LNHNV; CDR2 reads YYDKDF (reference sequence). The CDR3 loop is CATSRDRGTIYF. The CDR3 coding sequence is TGTGCCACCAGCAGAGACAGGGGCACCATATATTTT.

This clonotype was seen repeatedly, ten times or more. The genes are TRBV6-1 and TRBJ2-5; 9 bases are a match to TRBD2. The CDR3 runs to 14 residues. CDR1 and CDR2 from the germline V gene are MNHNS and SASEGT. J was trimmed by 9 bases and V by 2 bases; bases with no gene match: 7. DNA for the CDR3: TGTGCCAGCAGTGAACAGGCTAGCGGGACGGCCCAGTACTTC. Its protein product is CASSEQASGTAQYF.

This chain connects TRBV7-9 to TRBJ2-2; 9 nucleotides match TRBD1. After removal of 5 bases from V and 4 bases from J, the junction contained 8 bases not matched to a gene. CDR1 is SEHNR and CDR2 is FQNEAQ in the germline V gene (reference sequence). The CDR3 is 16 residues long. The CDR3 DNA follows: TGTGCCAGCAGCCCAACCGGGACAGGGTCCACCGGGGAGCTGTTTTTT. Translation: CASSPTGTGSTGELFF.

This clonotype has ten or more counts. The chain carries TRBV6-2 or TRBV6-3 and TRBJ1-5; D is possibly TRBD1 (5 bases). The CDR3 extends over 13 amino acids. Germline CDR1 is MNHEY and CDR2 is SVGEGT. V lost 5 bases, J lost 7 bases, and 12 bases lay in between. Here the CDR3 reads CASSGRDPQPQHF. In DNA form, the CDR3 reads TGTGCCAGCAGTGGCAGGGACCCCCAGCCCCAGCATTTT.

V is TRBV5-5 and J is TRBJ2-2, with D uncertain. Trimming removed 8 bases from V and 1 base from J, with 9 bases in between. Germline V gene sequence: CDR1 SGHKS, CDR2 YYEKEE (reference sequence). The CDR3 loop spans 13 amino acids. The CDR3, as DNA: TGTGCCAGTCTGCTGAGGAACACCGGGGAGCTGTTTTTT. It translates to CASLLRNTGELFF. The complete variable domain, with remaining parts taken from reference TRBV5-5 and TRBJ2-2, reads DAGVTQSPTHLIKTRGQQVTLRCSPISGHKSVSWYQQVLGQGPQFIFQYYEKEERGRGNFPDRFSARQFPNYSSELNVNALLLGDSALYLCASLLRNTGELFFGEGSRLTVL.

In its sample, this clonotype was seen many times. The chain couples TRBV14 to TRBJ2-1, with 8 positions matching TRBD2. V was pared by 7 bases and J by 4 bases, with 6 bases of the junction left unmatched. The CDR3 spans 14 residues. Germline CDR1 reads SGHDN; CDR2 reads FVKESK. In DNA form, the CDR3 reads TGTGCCAGCAAGGGGACGGGGGGGTACAATGAGCAGTTCTTC. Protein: CASKGTGGYNEQFF.

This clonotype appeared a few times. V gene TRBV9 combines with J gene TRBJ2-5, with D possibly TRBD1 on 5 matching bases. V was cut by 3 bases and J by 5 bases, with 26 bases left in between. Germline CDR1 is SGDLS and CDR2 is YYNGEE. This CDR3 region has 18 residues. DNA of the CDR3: TGTGCCAGCAGCGGACGCCGCTGGCAGGGAAGTTTTATGGAGACCCAGTACTTC. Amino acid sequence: CASSGRRWQGSFMETQYF.

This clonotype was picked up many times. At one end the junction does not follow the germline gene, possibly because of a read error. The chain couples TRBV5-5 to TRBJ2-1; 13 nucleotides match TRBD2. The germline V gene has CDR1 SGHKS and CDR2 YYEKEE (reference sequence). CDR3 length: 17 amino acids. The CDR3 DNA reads TGCGCCAGCAGCTCAGGGACTAGCGGGATCTCCTACAATGAGCAGTTCTTC. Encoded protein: CASSSGTSGISYNEQFF.

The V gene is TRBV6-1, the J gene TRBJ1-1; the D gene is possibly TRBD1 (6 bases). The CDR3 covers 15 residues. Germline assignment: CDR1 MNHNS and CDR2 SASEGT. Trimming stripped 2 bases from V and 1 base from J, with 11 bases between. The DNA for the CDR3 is TGTGCCAGCAGTGAACCCGGACAGCCGAACACTGAAGCTTTCTTT. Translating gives CASSEPGQPNTEAFF.

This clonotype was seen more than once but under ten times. The CDR3 loop reads CASSIERGWPPITTGELFF. In DNA, the CDR3 is TGTGCCAGTAGTATAGAACGGGGTTGGCCCCCCATAACCACCGGGGAGCTGTTTTTT. The V gene is TRBV19, the J gene TRBJ2-2, with D possibly TRBD2 on 5 matching bases. The germline CDR1 and CDR2 sequences are LNHDA and SQIVND (reference sequence). Deletions cut 0 bases from V and 4 bases from J, with 21 bases between. The CDR3 runs 19 residues.

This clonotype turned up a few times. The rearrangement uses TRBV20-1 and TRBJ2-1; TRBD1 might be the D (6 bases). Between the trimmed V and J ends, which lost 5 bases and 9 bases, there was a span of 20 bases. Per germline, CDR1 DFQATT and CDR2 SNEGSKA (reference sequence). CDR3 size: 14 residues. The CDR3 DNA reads TGCAGTGCTGGCCGGGACACAAACTGGGGTGAGCAGTTCTTC. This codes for CSAGRDTNWGEQFF.

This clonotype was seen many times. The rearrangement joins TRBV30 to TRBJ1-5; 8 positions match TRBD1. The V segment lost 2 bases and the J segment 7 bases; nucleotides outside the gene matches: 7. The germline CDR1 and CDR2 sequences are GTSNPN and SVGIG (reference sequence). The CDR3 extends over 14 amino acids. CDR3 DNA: TGTGCCTGGAGTTTCGGACAGGGCGGGCAGCCCCAGCATTTT. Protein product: CAWSFGQGGQPQHF.

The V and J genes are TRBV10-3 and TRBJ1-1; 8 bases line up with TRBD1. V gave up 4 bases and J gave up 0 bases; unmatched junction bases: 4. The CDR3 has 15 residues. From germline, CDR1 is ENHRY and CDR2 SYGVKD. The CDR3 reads CAISGYRGVNTEAFF. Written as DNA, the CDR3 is TGTGCCATCAGTGGATACAGGGGGGTGAACACTGAAGCTTTCTTT.

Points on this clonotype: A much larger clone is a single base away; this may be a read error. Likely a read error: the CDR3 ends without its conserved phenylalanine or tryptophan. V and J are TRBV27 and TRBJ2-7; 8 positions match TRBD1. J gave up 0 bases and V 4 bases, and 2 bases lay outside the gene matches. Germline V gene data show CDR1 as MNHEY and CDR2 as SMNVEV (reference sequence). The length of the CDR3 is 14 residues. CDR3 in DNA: TGTGCCAGCAGTTGGACAGGGCCCTCCTACGAGCAGTACCTC. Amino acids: CASSWTGPSYEQYL.

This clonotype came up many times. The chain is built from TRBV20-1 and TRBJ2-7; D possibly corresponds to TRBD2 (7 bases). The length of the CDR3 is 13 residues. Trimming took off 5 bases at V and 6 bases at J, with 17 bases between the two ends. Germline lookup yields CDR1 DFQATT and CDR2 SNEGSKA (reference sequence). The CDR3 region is CSASKLGGGEQYF. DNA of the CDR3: TGCAGTGCTTCAAAACTAGGGGGGGGCGAGCAGTACTTC.

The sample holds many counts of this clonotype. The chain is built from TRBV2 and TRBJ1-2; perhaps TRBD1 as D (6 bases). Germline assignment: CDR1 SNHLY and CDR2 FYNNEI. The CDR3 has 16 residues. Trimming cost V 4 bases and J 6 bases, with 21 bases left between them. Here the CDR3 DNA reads TGTGCCAGCAGTGCGTTACAGGGTTTTAGTTCCCATGGCTACACCTTC. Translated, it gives CASSALQGFSSHGYTF.